This is a list of T cell receptor beta chains from one sample in a study of cytomegalovirus exposure and HLA in healthy donors. Generated by immunoSEQ multiplex PCR, the TCRdb table keeps only in-frame clones and is missing some. Of around 100,000 clones listed, less than 85% were seen once; the top ten hold 2.6%. Sequencing was done on a sample of PBMCs. Every receptor here comes from a man in his forties or fifties in good health and CMV-seronegative. The CDR3 runs from the conserved cysteine through the conserved F or W. The order of the fields is J gene, V gene, clone size, D gene, CDR3 protein, CDR3 DNA. The D gene is left open where the match is weak. Expanded clones are given a class, and other clones once, few, many or no size at all.

TRBJ1-1,TRBV4-3,few,NA,CASSLGSSTEAFF,TGCGCCAGCAGCCTCGGGAGTAGCACTGAAGCTTTCTTT
TRBJ1-2,TRBV6-6,few,TRBD1,CASSSQGGDGYTF,TGTGCCAGCAGTTCACAGGGGGGAGATGGCTACACCTTC
TRBJ2-7,TRBV27,NA,TRBD2,CASRGLAGGSPYEQYF,TGTGCCAGCAGGGGACTAGCGGGGGGGTCTCCCTACGAGCAGTACTTC
TRBJ1-1,TRBV4-3,once,NA,CASSQDLAGSRREAFF,TGCGCCAGCAGCCAAGATTTGGCGGGGAGCAGGCGGGAAGCTTTCTTT
TRBJ1-2,TRBV18,NA,TRBD1,CASSWDRQSYGYTF,TGTGCCAGCTCCTGGGACAGGCAAAGCTATGGCTACACCTTC
TRBJ2-1,TRBV7-8,once,NA,CSGGPWENEQFF,TGTTCTGGAGGGCCATGGGAGAATGAGCAGTTCTTC
TRBJ1-2,TRBV7-6,NA,TRBD1,CASSRTGAYGYTF,TGTGCCAGCAGCCGAACAGGGGCTTACGGCTACACCTTC
TRBJ2-3,TRBV15,NA,TRBD1,CATSRDRASTDTQYF,TGTGCCACCAGCAGGGACAGGGCTAGCACAGATACGCAGTATTTT
TRBJ1-3,TRBV4-2,NA,NA,CASSQRMTGNSGNTIYF,TGTGCCAGCAGCCAAAGGATGACAGGCAACTCTGGAAACACCATATATTTT
TRBJ1-5,TRBV6-1,once,NA,CASSPGIMGNQPQHF,TGTGCCAGCAGTCCAGGGATTATGGGCAATCAGCCCCAGCATTTT
TRBJ2-2,TRBV23-1,NA,NA,CASSRDTPGHGELFF,TGCGCCAGCAGTCGGGACACCCCAGGGCACGGGGAGCTGTTTTTT
TRBJ2-5,TRBV5-4,NA,TRBD2,CASSWGTSGQETQYF,TGTGCCAGCAGCTGGGGGACTAGCGGCCAAGAGACCCAGTACTTC
TRBJ2-7,TRBV7-9,few,NA,CASSPPLGQEQYF,TGTGCCAGCAGCCCCCCTCTGGGACAAGAGCAGTACTTC
TRBJ2-1,TRBV5-8,NA,TRBD2,CASSFGEGSYNEQFF,TGTGCCAGCAGCTTCGGGGAGGGCTCCTACAATGAGCAGTTCTTC
TRBJ1-1,TRBV5-1,NA,NA,CASSLRRDNTEAFF,TGCGCCAGCAGCTTGAGGAGGGACAACACTGAAGCTTTCTTT
TRBJ2-2,TRBV4-2,NA,TRBD2,CASSQDGPGGLGELFF,TGTGCCAGCAGCCAAGATGGGCCGGGGGGGCTCGGGGAGCTGTTTTTT
TRBJ2-3,TRBV5-1,NA,TRBD1,CASSSLQGARGDTQYF,TGCGCCAGCAGCTCCCTACAGGGGGCGAGAGGAGATACGCAGTATTTT
TRBJ2-4,TRBV29-1,NA,TRBD1,CSAKTGGRSIQYF,TGCAGCGCTAAAACAGGGGGCCGGAGCATTCAGTACTTC
TRBJ2-1,TRBV21-1,NA,NA,CASKASGGYNEQFF,TGTGCCAGCAAGGCTAGCGGGGGTTACAATGAGCAGTTCTTC
TRBJ2-2,TRBV5-1,NA,TRBD1,CASSTYTEFRDRSTGELFF,TGCGCCAGCAGCACATACACGGAATTCCGGGACAGAAGCACCGGGGAGCTGTTTTTT
TRBJ1-1,TRBV29-1,NA,TRBD1,CSVGVRGPTEAFF,TGCAGCGTTGGGGTCAGGGGGCCCACTGAAGCTTTCTTT
TRBJ2-7,TRBV5-4,NA,TRBD1,CASSSPGTVAYEQYF,TGTGCCAGCAGCTCCCCCGGGACAGTGGCCTACGAGCAGTACTTC
TRBJ2-3,TRBV5-1,NA,NA,CASSLSWGTQYF,TGCGCCAGCAGCTTAAGCTGGGGCACGCAGTATTTT
TRBJ2-7,TRBV6-6,NA,TRBD1,CASSRDRAYEQYF,TGTGCCAGCAGCCGTGACAGGGCCTACGAGCAGTACTTC
TRBJ2-7,TRBV5-1,few,TRBD2,CASSLATSGGGYEQYF,TGCGCCAGCAGCTTGGCGACTAGCGGGGGGGGGTATGAGCAGTACTTC
TRBJ2-2,TRBV5-4,few,TRBD2,CASSRGGEAGELFF,TGTGCCTCTTCTCGGGGGGGCGAGGCCGGGGAGCTGTTTTTT
TRBJ1-1,TRBV29-1,NA,TRBD1,CSGQGAPVTEAFF,TGCAGCGGACAGGGGGCGCCGGTGACTGAAGCTTTCTTT
TRBJ1-2,TRBV5-6,NA,TRBD1,CASSLGGDRGLGYTF,TGTGCCAGCAGCTTGGGGGGGGACAGGGGGCTCGGCTACACCTTC
TRBJ1-2,TRBV11-2,NA,NA,CASSFSAGGSYTF,TGTGCCAGCAGCTTCTCCGCCGGCGGTAGCTACACCTTC
TRBJ1-1,TRBV7-6,NA,NA,CASSLEGAGNTEAFF,TGTGCCAGCAGCTTAGAGGGAGCAGGGAACACTGAAGCTTTCTTT
TRBJ2-1,TRBV19,NA,TRBD1,CASSILGQGVNEQFF,TGTGCCAGTAGTATTTTAGGACAGGGGGTTAATGAGCAGTTCTTC
TRBJ2-3,TRBV19,NA,NA,CASSSGREPYTDTQYF,TGTGCCAGTAGTTCCGGCCGGGAACCTTACACAGATACGCAGTATTTT
TRBJ1-1,TRBV5-1,NA,NA,CASSYSEREAFF,TGCGCCAGCAGCTATTCGGAGAGGGAGGCTTTCTTT
TRBJ2-7,TRBV4-1,NA,TRBD1,CASSQRSGTGNEQYF,TGCGCCAGCAGCCAAAGATCAGGGACAGGGAACGAGCAGTACTTC
TRBJ2-5,TRBV5-4,NA,TRBD2,CASSLGPSGWHETQYF,TGTGCCAGCAGCTTGGGCCCTAGCGGGTGGCACGAGACCCAGTACTTC
TRBJ1-2,TRBV5-1,NA,TRBD1,CASSLGGTGEVNGYTF,TGCGCCAGCAGCCTAGGAGGGACAGGGGAGGTCAATGGCTACACCTTC
TRBJ2-5,TRBV7-6,NA,TRBD2,CASSLAAGEATQYF,TGTGCCAGCAGCTTAGCGGCGGGGGAGGCGACCCAGTACTTC
TRBJ1-2,TRBV15,NA,NA,CATSRDYAARQLITYGYTF,TGTGCCACCAGCAGAGATTACGCGGCGCGACAGCTTATCACCTATGGCTACACCTTC
TRBJ1-5,TRBV5-7,NA,TRBD1,CASTKRKLGQGNQPQHF,TGTGCCAGCACCAAAAGAAAGCTTGGACAGGGAAATCAGCCCCAGCATTTT
TRBJ1-1,TRBV6-5,once,NA,CASRDHTGYTEAFF,TGTGCCAGCAGGGATCATACAGGGTACACTGAAGCTTTCTTT
TRBJ1-6,TRBV6-6,NA,TRBD1,CASQGGQSSPLHF,TGTGCCAGCCAAGGGGGCCAGAGTTCACCCCTCCACTTT
TRBJ1-2,TRBV2,NA,NA,CASRDVGASGYTF,TGTGCCAGCAGGGACGTGGGGGCGAGTGGCTACACCTTC
TRBJ1-1,TRBV5-1,NA,TRBD1,CASSLAGTGDGAFF,TGCGCCAGCAGCTTGGCCGGTACAGGGGACGGAGCTTTCTTT